Listed here is a single TCR beta chain. Its antigen is currently unknown. This sample was included in a study of vaccination effects on CD4 cells after COVID-19. About the research overall: Within the ViraFEST assay, antigen-specific CD4+ T cells underwent expansion with viral peptide pools prior to sequencing. Two-dose BNT162b2 or mRNA-1273 vaccination was given to participants.

Here immunoSEQ multiplex PCR was the method, and the copy in TCRdb shows in-frame clones only, minus some. The sample includes under 40,000 clones, 65% to 70% of them seen just once. The CDR3 covers 14 residues. Germline V gives CDR1 GTSNPN, CDR2 SVGIG (reference sequence). V lost 7 bases and J lost 2; bases outside the gene matches: 5. Investigators separated out CD4+ T cells once around nine days of culture had passed. All vaccine recipients tested negative for nucleocapsid antibodies and had never contracted SARS-CoV-2 infection. Cultures got half-medium changes with IL-2 on days 3 and 7. Sequences were derived from CD4+ T cells from PBMCs cultured without peptide, sampled before COVID-19 vaccination. This clonotype was obtained from a human donor who received a COVID-19 vaccine. The V gene is TRBV30, the J gene TRBJ2-5; 12 bases agree with TRBD2. This CDR3 is CAYRLAGVQETQYF. The CDR3 DNA is TGTGCCTACCGACTAGCGGGGGTACAAGAGACCCAGTACTTC.